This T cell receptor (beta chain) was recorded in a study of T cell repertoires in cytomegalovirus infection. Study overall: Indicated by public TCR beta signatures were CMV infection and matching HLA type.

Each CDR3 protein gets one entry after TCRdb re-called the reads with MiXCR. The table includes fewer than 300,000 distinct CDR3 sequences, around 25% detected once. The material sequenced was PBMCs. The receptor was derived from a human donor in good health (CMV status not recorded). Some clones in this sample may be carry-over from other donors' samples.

The CDR3 coding sequence is TGCAGCGTCCGACTTGGGCACGAGCAGTACTTC. Amino acids: CSVRLGHEQYF. This rearrangement joins TRBV29-1 to TRBJ2-7; no reliable D call. The CDR3 has 11 amino acids. V lost 6 bases and J 5 bases, leaving 11 bases between the germline ends. CDR1 is SQVTM and CDR2 is ANQGSEA in the germline V gene.